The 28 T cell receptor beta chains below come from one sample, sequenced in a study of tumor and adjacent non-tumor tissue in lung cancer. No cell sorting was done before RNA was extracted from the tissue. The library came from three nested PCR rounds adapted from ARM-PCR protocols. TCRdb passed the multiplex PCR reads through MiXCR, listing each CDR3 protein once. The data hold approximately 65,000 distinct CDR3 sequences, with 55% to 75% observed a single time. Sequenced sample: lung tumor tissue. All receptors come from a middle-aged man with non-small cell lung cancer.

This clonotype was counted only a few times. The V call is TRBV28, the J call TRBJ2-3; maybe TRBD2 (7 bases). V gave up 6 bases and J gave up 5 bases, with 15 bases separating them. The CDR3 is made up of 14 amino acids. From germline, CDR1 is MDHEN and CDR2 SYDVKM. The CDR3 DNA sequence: TGTGCCAGCAGCGAGGGGGGGCCAGTAGATACGCAGTATTTT. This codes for CASSEGGPVDTQYF.

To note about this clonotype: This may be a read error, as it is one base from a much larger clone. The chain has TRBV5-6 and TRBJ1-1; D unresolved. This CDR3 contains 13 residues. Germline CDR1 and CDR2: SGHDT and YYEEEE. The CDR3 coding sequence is TGTACCAGCAGCCAATACGGGCTCCCTGAAGCTTTCTTT. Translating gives CTSSQYGLPEAFF.

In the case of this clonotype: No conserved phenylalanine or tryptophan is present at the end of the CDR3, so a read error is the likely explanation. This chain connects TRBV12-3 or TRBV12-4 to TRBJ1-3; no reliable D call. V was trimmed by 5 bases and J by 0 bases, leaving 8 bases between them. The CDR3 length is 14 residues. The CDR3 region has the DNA TGTGCCAGCAGTCGCGCGGGCTCTGGAAACACCATATATTCT. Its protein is CASSRAGSGNTIYS.

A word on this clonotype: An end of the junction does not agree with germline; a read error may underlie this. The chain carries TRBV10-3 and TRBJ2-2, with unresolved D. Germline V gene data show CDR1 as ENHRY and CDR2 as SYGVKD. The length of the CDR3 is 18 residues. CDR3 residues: CAISEWGSRPTNTGELFF. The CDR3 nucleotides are TGTGCCATCAGTGAGTGGGGATCCAGACCTACGAACACCGGAGAGCTGTTTTTT.

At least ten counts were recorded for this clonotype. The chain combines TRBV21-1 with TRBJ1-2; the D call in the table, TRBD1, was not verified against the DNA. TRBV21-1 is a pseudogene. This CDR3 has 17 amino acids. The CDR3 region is CASSVQFRTGQLVGYTF. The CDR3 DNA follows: TGTGCCAGCAGCGTACAGTTCAGGACAGGCCAGCTAGTTGGCTACACCTTC.

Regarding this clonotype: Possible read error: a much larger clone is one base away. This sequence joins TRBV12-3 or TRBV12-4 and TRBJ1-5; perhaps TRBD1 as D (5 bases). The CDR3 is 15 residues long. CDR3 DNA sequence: TGTGCCAGCAGTTTAGGGTCAGGGAATTTCCAGCCCCGGCATTTT. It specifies CASSLGSGNFQPRHF.

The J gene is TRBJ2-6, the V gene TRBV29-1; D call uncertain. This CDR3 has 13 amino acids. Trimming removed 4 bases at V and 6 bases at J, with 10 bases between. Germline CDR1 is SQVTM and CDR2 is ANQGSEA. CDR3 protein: CSVGARVANVLTF. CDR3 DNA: TGCAGCGTTGGAGCTCGGGTGGCCAACGTCCTGACTTTC.

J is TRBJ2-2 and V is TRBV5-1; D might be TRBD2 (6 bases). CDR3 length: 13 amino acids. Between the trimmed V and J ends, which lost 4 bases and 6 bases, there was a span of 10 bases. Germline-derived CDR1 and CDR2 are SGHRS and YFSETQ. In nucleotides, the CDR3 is TGCGCCAGCAGCAGGAGCGGGCCCGGGGAGCTGTTTTTT. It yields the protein CASSRSGPGELFF.

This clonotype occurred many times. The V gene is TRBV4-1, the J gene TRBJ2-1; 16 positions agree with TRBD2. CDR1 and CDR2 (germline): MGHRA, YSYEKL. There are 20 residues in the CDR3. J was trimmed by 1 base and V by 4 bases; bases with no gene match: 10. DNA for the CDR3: TGCGCCAGCAGCCCTCACTCGGGACTAGCGGGGGGGATTTCCTACAATGAGCAGTTCTTC. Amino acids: CASSPHSGLAGGISYNEQFF.

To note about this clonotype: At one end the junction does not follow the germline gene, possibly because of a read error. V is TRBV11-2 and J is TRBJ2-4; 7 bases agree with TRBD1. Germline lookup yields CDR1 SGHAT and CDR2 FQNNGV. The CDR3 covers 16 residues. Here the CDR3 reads CASGFRGDRVKNIRYF. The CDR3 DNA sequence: TGTGCCAGCGGCTTTAGAGGGGACAGAGTCAAAAACATTCGGTACTTC.

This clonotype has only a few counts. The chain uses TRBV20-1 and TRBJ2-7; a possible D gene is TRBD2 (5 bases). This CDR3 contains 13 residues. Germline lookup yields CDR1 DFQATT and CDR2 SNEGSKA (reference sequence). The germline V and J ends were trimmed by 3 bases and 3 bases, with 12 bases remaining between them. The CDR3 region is CSARAGKLYEQYF. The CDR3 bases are TGCAGTGCTAGGGCCGGGAAACTCTACGAGCAGTACTTC.

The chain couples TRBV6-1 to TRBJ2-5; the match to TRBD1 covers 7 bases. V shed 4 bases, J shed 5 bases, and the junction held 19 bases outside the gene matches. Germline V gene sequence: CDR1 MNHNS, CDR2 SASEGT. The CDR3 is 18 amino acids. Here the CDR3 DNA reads TGTGCCAGCAGTGCCCGGGACAGAGTTCAGGGTGAGGGGGAGACCCAGTACTTC. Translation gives CASSARDRVQGEGETQYF.

The CDR3 region has the DNA TGTGCCAGCAGCTTAGGGTCTCGAGGACTAGCGTTGGATGAGCAGTTCTTC. It encodes CASSLGSRGLALDEQFF. The chain couples TRBV7-6 to TRBJ2-1; 9 bases line up with TRBD2. Germline values: CDR1 SGHVS, CDR2 FNYEAQ. Germline trimming cut 1 base from V and 8 bases from J; bases unmatched to any gene: 12. The CDR3 sequence is 17 residues long.

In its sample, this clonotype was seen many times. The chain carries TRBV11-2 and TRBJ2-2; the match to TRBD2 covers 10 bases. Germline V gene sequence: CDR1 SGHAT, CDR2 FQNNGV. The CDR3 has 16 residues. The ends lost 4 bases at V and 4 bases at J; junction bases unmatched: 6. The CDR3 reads CASSSLAGEVTGELFF. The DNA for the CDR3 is TGTGCCAGCAGCTCCCTAGCGGGAGAGGTCACCGGGGAGCTGTTTTTT.

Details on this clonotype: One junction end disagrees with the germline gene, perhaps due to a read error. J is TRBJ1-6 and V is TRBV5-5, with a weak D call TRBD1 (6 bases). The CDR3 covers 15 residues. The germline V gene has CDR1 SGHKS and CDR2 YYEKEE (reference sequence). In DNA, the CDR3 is TGTACCAGCAGCGGACGGACAGATTTGATTTCACCCCTCCACTTC. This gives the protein CTSSGRTDLISPLHF.

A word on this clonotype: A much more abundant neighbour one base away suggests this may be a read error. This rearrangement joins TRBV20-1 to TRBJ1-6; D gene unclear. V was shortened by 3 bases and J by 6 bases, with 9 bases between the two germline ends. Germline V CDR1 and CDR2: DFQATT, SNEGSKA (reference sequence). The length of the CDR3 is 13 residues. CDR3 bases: TGCAGTGCTAGGCACAGCTTTAATTCACCCCTCCACTTT. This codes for CSARHSFNSPLHF.

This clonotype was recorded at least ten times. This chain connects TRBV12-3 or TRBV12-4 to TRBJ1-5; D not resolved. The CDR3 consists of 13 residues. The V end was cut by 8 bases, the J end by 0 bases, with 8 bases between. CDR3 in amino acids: CASEKDSNQPQHF. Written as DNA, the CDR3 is TGTGCCAGCGAGAAGGATAGCAATCAGCCCCAGCATTTT.

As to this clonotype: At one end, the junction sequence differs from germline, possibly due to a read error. CDR3: CSVGCQGNYGYTF. The CDR3 DNA sequence: TGCAGCGTTGGTTGTCAGGGGAACTATGGCTATACCTTC. The rearrangement uses TRBV29-1 and TRBJ1-2; tentatively, D is TRBD1 (6 bases). The CDR3 sequence is 13 residues long. Germline V gene data show CDR1 as SQVTM and CDR2 as ANQGSEA.

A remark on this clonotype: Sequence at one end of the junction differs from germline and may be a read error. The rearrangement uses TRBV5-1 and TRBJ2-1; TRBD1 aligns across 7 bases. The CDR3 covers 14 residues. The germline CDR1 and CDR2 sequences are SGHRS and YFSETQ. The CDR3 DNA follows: TGCGCCAGCATCACGGGACAGAATTACAACGAGCAGTTCTTC. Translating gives CASITGQNYNEQFF.

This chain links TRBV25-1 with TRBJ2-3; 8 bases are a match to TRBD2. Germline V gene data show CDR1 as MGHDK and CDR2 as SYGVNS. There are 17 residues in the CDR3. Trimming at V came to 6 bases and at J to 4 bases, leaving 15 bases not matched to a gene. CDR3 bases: TGTGCCAGCAGCCCTTTCTCGGCGGGAGGAGGGGCAGATACGCAGTATTTT. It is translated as CASSPFSAGGGADTQYF.

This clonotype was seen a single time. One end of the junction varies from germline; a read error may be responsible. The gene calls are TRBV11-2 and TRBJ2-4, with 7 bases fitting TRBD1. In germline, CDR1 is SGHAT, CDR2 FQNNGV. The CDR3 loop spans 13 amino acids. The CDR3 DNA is TGTACCAGCAGCCGAGACAGGGATGGCATTCATTACTTC. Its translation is CTSSRDRDGIHYF.

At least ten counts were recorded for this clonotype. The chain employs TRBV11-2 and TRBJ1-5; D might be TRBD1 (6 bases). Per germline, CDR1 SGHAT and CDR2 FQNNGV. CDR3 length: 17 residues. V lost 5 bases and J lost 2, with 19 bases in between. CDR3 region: CASSQAGGRGGNQPQHF. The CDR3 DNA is TGTGCCAGCAGCCAGGCGGGGGGCAGGGGAGGCAATCAGCCCCAGCATTTT.

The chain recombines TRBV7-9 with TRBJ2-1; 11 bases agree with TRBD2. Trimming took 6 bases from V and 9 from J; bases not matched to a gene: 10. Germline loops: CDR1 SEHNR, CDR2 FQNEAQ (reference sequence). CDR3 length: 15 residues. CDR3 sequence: CASRSGLAASVEQFF. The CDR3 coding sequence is TGTGCCAGCAGGTCGGGACTAGCGGCTTCCGTTGAGCAGTTCTTC.

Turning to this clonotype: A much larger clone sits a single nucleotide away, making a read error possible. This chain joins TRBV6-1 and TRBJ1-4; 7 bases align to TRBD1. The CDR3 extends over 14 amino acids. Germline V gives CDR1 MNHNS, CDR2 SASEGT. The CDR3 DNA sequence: TGTGTCAGCAGTAGACAGGGAACTAATGAAAAACTGTTTTTT. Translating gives CVSSRQGTNEKLFF.

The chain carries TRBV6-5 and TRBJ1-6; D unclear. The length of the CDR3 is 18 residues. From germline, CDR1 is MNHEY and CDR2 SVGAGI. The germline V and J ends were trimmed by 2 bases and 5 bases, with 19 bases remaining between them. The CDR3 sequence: CASSYGGHGEGNNSPLHF. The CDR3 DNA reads TGTGCCAGCAGTTACGGTGGTCATGGGGAGGGAAATAATTCACCCCTCCACTTT.

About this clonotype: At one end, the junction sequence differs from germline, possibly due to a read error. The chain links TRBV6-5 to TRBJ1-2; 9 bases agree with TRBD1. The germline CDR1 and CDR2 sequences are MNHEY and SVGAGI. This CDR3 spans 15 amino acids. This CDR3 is CASSSTFTGGVGCTF. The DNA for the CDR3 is TGCGCCAGCAGTTCCACCTTTACAGGGGGCGTCGGCTGCACCTTC.

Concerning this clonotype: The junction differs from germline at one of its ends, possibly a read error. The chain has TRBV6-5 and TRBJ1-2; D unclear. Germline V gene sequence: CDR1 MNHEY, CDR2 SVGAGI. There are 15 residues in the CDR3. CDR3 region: CASSYVRRVDYGYTF. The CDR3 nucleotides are TGTGCTAGCAGTTACGTTAGGAGGGTTGACTATGGCTACACCTTC.

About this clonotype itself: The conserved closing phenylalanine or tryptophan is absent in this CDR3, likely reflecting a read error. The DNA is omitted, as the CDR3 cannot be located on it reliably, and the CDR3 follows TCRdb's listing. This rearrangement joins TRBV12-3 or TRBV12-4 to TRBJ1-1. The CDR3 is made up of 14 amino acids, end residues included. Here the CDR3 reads CASYLGTVGTEDFS.